This entry lists 7 T cell receptor beta chains sequenced from one sample in a study of blood T cell repertoires in COVID-19. Method: immunoSEQ multiplex PCR; TCRdb's copy keeps in-frame clones and lacks some. The table records about 240,000 clones, around 85% of them present only once. Material: peripheral blood. The source is a woman in her twenties or thirties who had recovered from COVID-19.

The J gene is TRBJ2-7, the V gene TRBV27, with 8 bases that match TRBD1. Germline values: CDR1 MNHEY, CDR2 SMNVEV (reference sequence). The CDR3 spans 13 residues. V was clipped by 5 bases and J by 9 bases; unmatched bases: 9. DNA for the CDR3: TGTGCCAGCAGTCCCGGGACAGGCGTGGGGCAGTACTTC. It translates to CASSPGTGVGQYF.

The chain combines TRBV5-1 with TRBJ1-5; D possibly corresponds to TRBD1 (6 bases). This CDR3 is built from 15 residues. Trimming took 4 bases from V and 3 from J, leaving 14 bases between them. Germline values: CDR1 SGHRS, CDR2 YFSETQ. Written as DNA, the CDR3 is TGCGCCAGCAGCCCGAGATCAGGGGTCAATCAGCCCCAGCATTTT. This gives the protein CASSPRSGVNQPQHF. Drawing the rest from reference TRBV5-1 and TRBJ1-5, the complete variable domain is KAGVTQTPRYLIKTRGQQVTLSCSPISGHRSVSWYQQTPGQGLQFLFEYFSETQRNKGNFPGRFSGRQFSNSRSEMNVSTLELGDSALYLCASSPRSGVNQPQHFGDGTRLSIL.

This clone was observed once. The chain recombines TRBV19 with TRBJ2-7, with TRBD1 matching over 9 bases. Trimming removed 4 bases from V and 4 bases from J; junction bases left unmatched: 14. The CDR3 runs 17 residues. Germline-derived CDR1 and CDR2 are LNHDA and SQIVND (reference sequence). The CDR3 bases are TGTGCCAGTAGTACCGGGACAGGGTCCGGGGGAAATTACGAGCAGTACTTC. Encoded protein: CASSTGTGSGGNYEQYF.

The chain couples TRBV6-4 to TRBJ2-1; 8 nucleotides agree with TRBD2. Unmatched junction bases numbered 4, after V lost 3 bases and J lost 3 bases. The CDR3 extends over 15 amino acids. Germline CDR1 reads MRHNA; CDR2 reads SNTAGT. CDR3 DNA sequence: TGTGCCAGCAGTGAGTCCACTAGCGGCTACAATGAGCAGTTCTTC. This encodes CASSESTSGYNEQFF.

The chain is built from TRBV7-3 and TRBJ2-2; TRBD2 is a possible D gene (6 bases). Germline-derived CDR1 and CDR2 are SGHTA and FQGTGA. V was clipped by 1 base and J by 2 bases, with 8 bases between them. The CDR3 covers 15 residues. Here the CDR3 reads CASSLSGTNTGELFF. As DNA, the CDR3 is TGTGCCAGCAGCTTAAGCGGGACCAACACCGGGGAGCTGTTTTTT.

V is TRBV6-6 and J is TRBJ2-3; TRBD2 matches 11 bases. This CDR3 is 16 amino acids long. Trimming took 5 bases from V and 0 from J; bases not matched to a gene: 4. CDR1 is MNHNY, CDR2 SVGAGI, per germline (reference sequence). The CDR3 coding sequence is TGTGCCAGCAGTCCTAGCGGGGGGCTCAGCACAGATACGCAGTATTTT. Its protein is CASSPSGGLSTDTQYF.

The genes are TRBV5-5 and TRBJ2-5; 13 bases are shared with TRBD2. This CDR3 region has 16 residues. Germline V gene lookup returns CDR1 SGHKS and CDR2 YYEKEE (reference sequence). Trimming at V came to 3 bases and at J to 1 base, leaving 3 bases not matched to a gene. CDR3 region: CASSSGLAGPQETQYF. CDR3 nucleotides: TGTGCCAGCAGCTCGGGACTAGCGGGGCCCCAAGAGACCCAGTACTTC.